This paragraph reports one TCR beta chain. Participants' own reports of clinical history determined their cohort assignment. Clones were read by immunoSEQ multiplex PCR, and TCRdb kept only the in-frame ones, dropping some. The table lists around 340,000 clones, 65% to 90% of them singletons. This record comes from a study of blood T cell repertoires in COVID-19. Study as a whole: T cells, B-cell-depleted T cells, or PBMCs supplied cDNA or gDNA.

The CDR3 is 12 residues long. Looked up from germline, CDR1 is MGHDK and CDR2 is SYGVNS. With 6 bases clipped from V and 1 base from J, the junction kept 0 bases outside the gene matches. The chain recombines TRBV25-1 with TRBJ2-7; TRBD2 matches 7 bases. Sequencing was performed on PBMCs or T cells enriched from blood (not recorded which). This clonotype was obtained from a woman aged 40 to 50 with acute COVID-19. In DNA, the CDR3 is TGTGCCAGCAGGGGGGGGTCCTACGAGCAGTACTTC. It encodes CASRGGSYEQYF.